This TCR beta chain is drawn from a study of cytomegalovirus exposure and HLA in healthy donors. Study-wide background: The study's early data release held 75 million to 95 million unique TCRs from HLA-typed donors. Study results and caveats: No immune exposure information besides CMV serostatus was available. A list of roughly 180 TCR beta chains associated with cytomegalovirus was given.

About this clone: Antigen specificity is unknown.

The PCR ran on 60 Vbeta and 13 Jbeta primers. The data were produced by immunoSEQ multiplex PCR, yet TCRdb's version contains in-frame clones alone and is incomplete. The sample carries 90,000 to 150,000 clones, roughly 70% recorded once. This TCR derives from a woman aged 40 to 50 in good health and CMV-seronegative. Sequencing input: PBMCs.

CDR3 sequence (DNA): TGTGCCAGCAGTTACCGCGGGACAGCCACCGGGGAGCTGTTTTTT. As protein: CASSYRGTATGELFF. The chain recombines TRBV6-5 with TRBJ2-2, with D possibly TRBD1 on 7 matching bases. Germline V gene sequence: CDR1 MNHEY, CDR2 SVGAGI. The V and J ends lost 2 bases and 4 bases respectively, with 11 bases between them. The CDR3 length is 15 residues.